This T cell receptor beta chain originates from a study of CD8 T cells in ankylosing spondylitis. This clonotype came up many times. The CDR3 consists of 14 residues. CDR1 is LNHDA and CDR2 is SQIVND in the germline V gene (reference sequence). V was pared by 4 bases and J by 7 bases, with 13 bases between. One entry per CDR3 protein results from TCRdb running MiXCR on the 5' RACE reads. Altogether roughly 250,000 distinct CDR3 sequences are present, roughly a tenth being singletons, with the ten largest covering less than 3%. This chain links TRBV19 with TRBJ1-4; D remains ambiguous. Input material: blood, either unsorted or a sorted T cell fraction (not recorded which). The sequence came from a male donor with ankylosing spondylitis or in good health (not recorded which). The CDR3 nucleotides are TGTGCCAGTAGTACACCCGAACGGGGTGAAAAACTGTTTTTT. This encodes CASSTPERGEKLFF.